These T cell receptor beta chains were read from a single sample in a study of radiation and T cells in renal cell carcinoma. Profiling relied on immunoSEQ multiplex PCR, and the TCRdb table lists in-frame clones only, not all of them. This sample has 10,000 to 15,000 clones, with 25% to 35% found just once. Sequencing used tumor tissue, obtained from a patient whose treatment included radiotherapy and nephrectomy. The receptors here all came from a man between 60 and 75 years old with renal cell carcinoma. Both conserved end residues are part of each CDR3. D genes are given only for firm matches. Not all rows give a size; the values are once, few, many and, for expanded clones, a class.

>TRBJ1-1|.|many|TRBV20-1
TGCAGTGCTAGAAGTAGTAATGAAGCTTTCTTT
CSARSSNEAFF
>TRBJ1-1|.|.|TRBV9
TGTGCCAGCAGCGTAGACCCACAGGGACGGGGAGCTTTCTTT
CASSVDPQGRGAFF
>TRBJ2-3|.|.|TRBV6-1
TGTGCCAGTATGGGAGCCACAGATACGCAGTATTTT
CASMGATDTQYF
>TRBJ1-1|.|.|TRBV5-1
TGCGCCAGCAGCTTGGAAGGCGGGCTCACTGAAGCTTTCTTT
CASSLEGGLTEAFF
>TRBJ1-1|.|.|TRBV18
TGTGCCAGCTCACCCCCGAACGCGTGGGGTACGAACACTGAAGCTTTCTTT
CASSPPNAWGTNTEAFF
>TRBJ2-5|.|medium-sized|TRBV25-1
TGTGCCAGCAGTGAATCATACAGCAAAGAGACCCAGTACTTC
CASSESYSKETQYF
>TRBJ2-3|TRBD1|.|TRBV9
TGTGCCAGCAGCGCCTCCGGGACAGCTAGCACAGATACGCAGTATTTT
CASSASGTASTDTQYF
>TRBJ2-5|TRBD2|.|TRBV9
TGTGCCAGCAGCAGTCTAGCGGGGCAAGAGACCCAGTACTTC
CASSSLAGQETQYF
>TRBJ2-1|.|.|TRBV19
TGTGCCAGTAGTATTCAGGGACCCAATGAGCAGTTCTTC
CASSIQGPNEQFF
>TRBJ1-2|.|.|TRBV7-9
TGTGCCAGCAGCAGGGTCCCAGGGGTTTCCTCCTATGGCTACACCTTC
CASSRVPGVSSYGYTF
>TRBJ2-7|TRBD1|.|TRBV9
TGTGCCAGCAGCGGGGGACAGACCTACGAGCAGTACTTC
CASSGGQTYEQYF
>TRBJ1-1|.|few|TRBV10-3
TGTGCCATCAGTGAGGCGAAAGGGATGAACACTGAAGCTTTCTTT
CAISEAKGMNTEAFF
>TRBJ1-2|.|.|TRBV10-3
TGTGCCATCAAAAACGAGGGGGGGAACTATGGCTACACCTTC
CAIKNEGGNYGYTF
>TRBJ1-4|.|medium-sized|TRBV6-1
TGTGCCAGCAGTGCAGGAAGAGATGGAAAACTGTTTTTT
CASSAGRDGKLFF
>TRBJ1-5|.|.|TRBV18
TGTGCCAGCTCACCGTCGCAGGGTCAGCCCCAGCATTTT
CASSPSQGQPQHF